The 20 T cell receptor beta chains below all came from one sample that was sequenced in a study of regulatory T cells in long-lasting Graves disease. The time point denotes: persistent/refractory GD, antithyroid drugs over 5 years with positive TRAb. Generation of the TCR library employed RNA extracted from PBMCs. TCR beta libraries were built with iRepertoire HTBI primers and Arm-PCR of CDR3 regions. TCRdb reanalysed the multiplex PCR reads using MiXCR and keeps one entry per CDR3 protein. The data hold over 300,000 distinct CDR3 sequences, with around 19% observed a single time. This specimen was peripheral blood mononuclear cells (PBMCs), taken when the disease was refractory, from a patient treated with antithyroid drugs. These receptors all come from a female donor with Graves disease.

As regards this clonotype: The conserved phenylalanine or tryptophan normally closing the CDR3 is absent here, so this likely arose from a read error. The J gene is TRBJ2-7, the V gene TRBV9; the match to TRBD1 covers 7 bases. The CDR3 is 14 amino acids. CDR1 and CDR2 from the germline V gene are SGDLS and YYNGEE. V trimming: 3 bases; J trimming: 2 bases; junction bases outside the gene matches: 5. CDR3 region: CASSAPGQPYEQYL. CDR3 coding DNA: TGTGCCAGCAGCGCTCCGGGACAGCCCTACGAGCAGTACCTC.

Concerning this clonotype itself: Just one base apart from a much larger clone, this may be a read error. As the CDR3 is not closed by the conserved phenylalanine or tryptophan, this likely results from a read error. The chain is built from TRBV6-2 or TRBV6-3 and TRBJ1-6; 7 bases fit TRBD1. The CDR3 is 14 residues long. The germline CDR1 and CDR2 sequences are MNHEY and SVGEGT. With V trimmed by 1 base and J by 7 bases, 1 base remained unmatched. CDR3 loop: CASSYLGQNSPLHL. The CDR3, as DNA: TGTGCCAGCAGTTACTTGGGACAGAATTCACCCCTCCACCTT.

This clonotype was counted between two and nine times. The chain recombines TRBV11-2 with TRBJ2-3; D is ambiguous. Per the germline V gene, CDR1 is SGHAT and CDR2 is FQNNGV. CDR3 length equals 14 residues. Trimming shortened V by 1 base and J by 4 bases, and 9 bases separated the two germline ends. DNA for the CDR3: TGTGCCAGCAGCTTAGTCCCTAGTTCAGATACGCAGTATTTT. Translated, it gives CASSLVPSSDTQYF.

This clonotype was seen repeatedly, ten times or more. V is TRBV7-2 and J is TRBJ1-5; 11 bases agree with TRBD1. Germline-derived CDR1 and CDR2 are SGHTA and FQGNSA. With V trimmed by 5 bases and J by 7 bases, 7 bases remained unmatched. The CDR3 sequence is 15 residues long. For the CDR3, the DNA is TGTGCCAGCAGCCCCGGACAGGGGGCTGGGCAGCCCCAGCATTTT. Translating gives CASSPGQGAGQPQHF.

The sample holds a few counts of this clonotype. The chain employs TRBV15 and TRBJ1-2, with no clear D. The CDR3 consists of 14 residues. The germline V gene encodes CDR1 LNHNV and CDR2 YYDKDF (reference sequence). V was clipped by 5 bases and J by 2 bases, with 12 bases between them. CDR3 bases: TGTGCCACCAGCGGCGAGGCGGGGAACTATGGCTACACCTTC. This gives the protein CATSGEAGNYGYTF.

V gene TRBV12-3 or TRBV12-4 combines with J gene TRBJ2-2, with D uncertain. Trimming left V 5 bases short and J 2 bases short, with 12 bases between. This CDR3 comprises 15 residues. CDR3 in DNA: TGTGCCAGCAGTCCGGGTGCACTCAACACCGGGGAGCTGTTTTTT. It codes for CASSPGALNTGELFF.

The chain uses TRBV18 and TRBJ2-3; D remains unclear. The V and J ends lost 2 bases and 0 bases respectively, with 15 bases between them. Germline values: CDR1 KGHSH, CDR2 LQKENI. The CDR3 extends over 17 amino acids. The CDR3 protein is CASSPSGPFWSTDTQYF. Here the CDR3 DNA reads TGTGCCAGCTCACCATCCGGACCCTTCTGGAGCACAGATACGCAGTATTTT.

There are many counts of this clonotype. The V call is TRBV5-5, the J call TRBJ1-2; D is unclear. The germline gives CDR1 SGHKS, CDR2 YYEKEE (reference sequence). Trimming cost V 0 bases and J 4 bases, with 13 bases left between them. This CDR3 contains 15 residues. The CDR3 region is CASSLGGAGRYGYTF. The CDR3 nucleotides are TGTGCCAGCAGCTTGGGAGGTGCAGGTCGCTATGGCTACACCTTC.

This clonotype occurred many times. The chain uses TRBV12-3 or TRBV12-4 and TRBJ1-5; 8 nucleotides match TRBD1. V was pared by 3 bases and J by 1 base, with 8 bases of the junction left unmatched. The CDR3 runs 17 residues. CDR3 residues: CASSFTGTGISNQPQHF. The CDR3, as DNA: TGTGCCAGCAGTTTCACTGGGACAGGTATAAGCAATCAGCCCCAGCATTTT.

A few counts support this clonotype. The chain combines TRBV15 with TRBJ1-1; 7 bases line up with TRBD1. Losses at the gene ends were 3 bases for V and 7 bases for J; bases not matched to a gene: 5. The CDR3 has 13 amino acids. Germline V lookup: CDR1 LNHNV, CDR2 YYDKDF (reference sequence). The CDR3: CATSSRDSSEAFF. The DNA of the CDR3 is TGTGCCACCAGCAGCCGGGACAGCAGTGAAGCTTTCTTT.

In this sample, this clonotype turned up many times. J is TRBJ2-7 and V is TRBV7-2, with 8 positions matching TRBD2. The V gene's germline CDR1 is SGHTA and CDR2 FQGNSA. The CDR3 is 13 amino acids. The J segment lost 9 bases and the V segment lost 1 base, leaving 5 bases of the junction unmatched. DNA for the CDR3: TGTGCCAGCAGCTTAGAAGGGACTAGGACGCAGTACTTC. It is translated as CASSLEGTRTQYF.

The sample holds a few counts of this clonotype. The chain uses TRBV4-3 and TRBJ2-5; D possibly corresponds to TRBD2 (5 bases). Deletions cut 0 bases from V and 0 bases from J, with 23 bases between. From germline, CDR1 is LGHNA and CDR2 YSLEER. The CDR3 spans 20 residues. CDR3 sequence: CASSQDLPPADYGDQETQYF. CDR3 DNA: TGCGCCAGCAGCCAAGATCTACCCCCAGCAGACTACGGGGACCAAGAGACCCAGTACTTC.

The V gene is TRBV2, the J gene TRBJ1-1; D is possibly TRBD1 (6 bases). This CDR3 has 16 residues. Germline V gives CDR1 SNHLY, CDR2 FYNNEI. V lost 6 bases and J lost 5, with 22 bases in between. CDR3 loop: CASRDSTGYLGTEAFF. The CDR3 bases are TGTGCCAGCAGGGACTCGACAGGTTACCTGGGGACTGAAGCTTTCTTT.

This clonotype was found many times. The gene calls are TRBV6-2 or TRBV6-3 and TRBJ1-2; TRBD1 matches at 8 bases. CDR1 is MNHEY and CDR2 is SVGEGT in the germline V gene. The CDR3 consists of 18 residues. The trim removed 2 bases at V and 5 bases at J, leaving 16 bases unmatched. CDR3 region: CASSYSASGQGAYYGYTF. The CDR3 nucleotides are TGTGCCAGCAGTTACAGTGCGTCCGGTCAGGGGGCGTATTATGGCTACACCTTC.

This rearrangement joins TRBV7-3 to TRBJ1-1; 9 bases map to TRBD1. V shed 5 bases, J shed 7 bases, and the junction held 11 bases outside the gene matches. CDR3 length: 15 residues. The germline V gene encodes CDR1 SGHTA and CDR2 FQGTGA. CDR3 in amino acids: CASSAGTGQLGEAFF. CDR3 sequence (DNA): TGTGCCAGCAGCGCAGGGACAGGGCAGCTCGGTGAAGCTTTCTTT.

This clonotype was found many times. The chain has TRBV3-1 and TRBJ1-5; a weak D match, TRBD1 (5 bases). This CDR3 is built from 14 residues. The germline V and J ends were trimmed by 1 base and 7 bases, with 11 bases remaining between them. Germline values: CDR1 LGHDT, CDR2 YNNKEL (reference sequence). CDR3 coding DNA: TGTGCCAGCAGCCAAGGGGGGGTGAGACAGCCCCAGCATTTT. It yields the protein CASSQGGVRQPQHF.

This clonotype occurred many times. The chain employs TRBV30 and TRBJ1-1, with D tentatively TRBD1 (6 bases). V lost 4 bases and J lost 6, with 18 bases in between. The CDR3 sequence is 14 residues long. Germline assignment: CDR1 GTSNPN and CDR2 SVGIG (reference sequence). CDR3 DNA: TGTGCCTGGAAGAAGACAGGTGCTGGCCCTGAAGCTTTCTTT. It is translated as CAWKKTGAGPEAFF.

The DNA of the CDR3 is TGTGCCAGCAGATCCGACGTGCAAGAGACCCAGTACTTC. This encodes CASRSDVQETQYF. The chain joins TRBV7-9 to TRBJ2-5; D gene unclear. V was cut by 6 bases and J by 2 bases, with 10 bases left in between. The CDR3 contains 13 residues. Germline lookup yields CDR1 SEHNR and CDR2 FQNEAQ (reference sequence).

This clonotype showed up many times. The V call is TRBV12-3 or TRBV12-4, the J call TRBJ2-7; TRBD1 matches 12 bases. The CDR3 extends over 14 amino acids. The J segment lost 6 bases and the V segment lost 3 bases, leaving 3 bases of the junction unmatched. CDR3 sequence: CASSLTGQGAEQYF. The CDR3 bases are TGTGCCAGCAGTTTGACGGGACAGGGGGCCGAGCAGTACTTC.

The table lists this clonotype with a few counts. The chain links TRBV2 to TRBJ2-1; 7 bases are shared with TRBD1. J lost 3 bases, V lost 3 bases, and 8 bases had no gene match. Germline loops: CDR1 SNHLY, CDR2 FYNNEI. The CDR3 sequence is 16 residues long. CDR3 sequence reads: CASSDIRDSLYNEQFF. The CDR3 nucleotides read TGTGCCAGCAGTGATATCCGGGACAGCCTCTACAATGAGCAGTTCTTC.